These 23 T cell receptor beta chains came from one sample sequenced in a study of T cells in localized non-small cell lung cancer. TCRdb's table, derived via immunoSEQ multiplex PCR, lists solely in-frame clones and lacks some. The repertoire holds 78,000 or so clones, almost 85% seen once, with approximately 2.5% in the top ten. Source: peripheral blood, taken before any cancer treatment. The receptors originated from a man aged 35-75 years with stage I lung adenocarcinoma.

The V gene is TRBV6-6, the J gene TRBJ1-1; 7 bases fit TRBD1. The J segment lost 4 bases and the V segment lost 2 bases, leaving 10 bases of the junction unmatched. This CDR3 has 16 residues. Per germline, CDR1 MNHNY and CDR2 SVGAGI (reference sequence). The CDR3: CASSYPRKGAGTEAFF. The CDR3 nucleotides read TGTGCCAGCAGTTACCCAAGAAAGGGGGCCGGCACTGAAGCTTTCTTT.

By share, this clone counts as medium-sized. The CDR3 sequence: CASSSNYGTANSPLHF. CDR3 coding DNA: TGTGCCAGCAGTTCCAATTACGGGACAGCTAATTCACCCCTCCACTTT. V gene TRBV27 combines with J gene TRBJ1-6; 7 bases match TRBD1. This CDR3 is 16 amino acids long. V dropped 4 bases and J dropped 6; count of bases not matched to a gene: 9. In germline, CDR1 is MNHEY, CDR2 SMNVEV (reference sequence).

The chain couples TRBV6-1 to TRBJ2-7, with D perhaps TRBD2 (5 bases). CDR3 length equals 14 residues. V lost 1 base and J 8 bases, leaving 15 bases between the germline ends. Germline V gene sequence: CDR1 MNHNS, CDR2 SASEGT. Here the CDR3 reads CASSEGADYGQQYF. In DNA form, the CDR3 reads TGTGCCAGCAGTGAAGGGGCAGACTACGGACAGCAGTACTTC.

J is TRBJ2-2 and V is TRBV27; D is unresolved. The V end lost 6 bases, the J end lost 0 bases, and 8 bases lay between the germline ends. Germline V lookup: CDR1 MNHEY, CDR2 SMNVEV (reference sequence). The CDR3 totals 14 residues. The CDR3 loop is CASSSSTNTGELFF. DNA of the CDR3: TGTGCCAGCAGCTCCAGCACGAACACCGGGGAGCTGTTTTTT.

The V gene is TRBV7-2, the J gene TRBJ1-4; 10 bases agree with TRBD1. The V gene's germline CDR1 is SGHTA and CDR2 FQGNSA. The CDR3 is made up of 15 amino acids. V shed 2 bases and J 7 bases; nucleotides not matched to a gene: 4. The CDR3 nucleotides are TGTGCCAGCAGCTTACGTGACAGGGGGCCTGAAAAACTGTTTTTT. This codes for CASSLRDRGPEKLFF. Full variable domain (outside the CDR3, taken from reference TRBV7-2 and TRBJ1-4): GAGVSQSPSNKVTEKGKDVELRCDPISGHTALYWYRQSLGQGLEFLIYFQGNSAPDKSGLPSDRFSAERTGGSVSTLTIQRTQQEDSAVYLCASSLRDRGPEKLFFGSGTQLSVL.

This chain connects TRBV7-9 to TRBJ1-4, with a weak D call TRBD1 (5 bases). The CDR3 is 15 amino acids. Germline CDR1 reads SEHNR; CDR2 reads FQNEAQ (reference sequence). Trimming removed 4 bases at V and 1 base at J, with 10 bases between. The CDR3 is CASSYPGKTNEKLFF. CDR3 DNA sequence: TGTGCCAGCAGCTACCCAGGGAAAACTAATGAAAAACTGTTTTTT.

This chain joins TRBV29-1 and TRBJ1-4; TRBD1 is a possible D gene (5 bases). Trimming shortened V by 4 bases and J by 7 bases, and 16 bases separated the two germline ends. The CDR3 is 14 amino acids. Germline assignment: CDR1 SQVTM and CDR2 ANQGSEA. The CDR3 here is CSVVDREYPEKLFF. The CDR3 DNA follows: TGCAGCGTTGTAGACAGAGAGTATCCTGAAAAACTGTTTTTT.

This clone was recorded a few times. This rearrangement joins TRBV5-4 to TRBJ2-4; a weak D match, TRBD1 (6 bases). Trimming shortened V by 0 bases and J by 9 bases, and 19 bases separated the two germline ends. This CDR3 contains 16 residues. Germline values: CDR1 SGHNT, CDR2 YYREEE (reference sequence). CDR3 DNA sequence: TGTGCCAGCAGCTTGGCTAGCTCAGGACAGTATGGCATTCAGTACTTC. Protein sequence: CASSLASSGQYGIQYF.

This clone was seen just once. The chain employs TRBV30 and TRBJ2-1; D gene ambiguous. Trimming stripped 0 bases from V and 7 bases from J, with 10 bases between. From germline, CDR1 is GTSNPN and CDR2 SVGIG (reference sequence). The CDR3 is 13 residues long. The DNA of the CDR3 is TGTGCCTGGAGTGTCACGGGCGTAAATGAGCAGTTCTTC. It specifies CAWSVTGVNEQFF.

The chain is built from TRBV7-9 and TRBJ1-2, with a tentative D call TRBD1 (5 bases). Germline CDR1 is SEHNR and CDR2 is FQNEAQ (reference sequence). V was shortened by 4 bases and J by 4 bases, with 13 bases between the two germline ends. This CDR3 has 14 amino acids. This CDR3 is CASSWRGEGYGYTF. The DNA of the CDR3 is TGTGCCAGCAGCTGGCGGGGGGAGGGCTATGGCTACACCTTC.

CDR3 residues: CASTGTVSSYEQYF. CDR3 DNA: TGCGCCAGCACTGGGACCGTCTCGTCCTACGAGCAGTACTTC. V gene TRBV5-1 combines with J gene TRBJ2-7; D tentatively reads TRBD1 or TRBD2 (5 bases each). In germline, CDR1 is SGHRS, CDR2 YFSETQ. Trimming removed 6 bases from V and 1 base from J, with 14 bases in between. This CDR3 comprises 14 residues.

Written as DNA, the CDR3 is TGCAGCGTACTTACCGGGACAATCTCCACTGAAGCTTTCTTT. The encoded protein is CSVLTGTISTEAFF. The chain has TRBV29-1 and TRBJ1-1; maybe TRBD1 (6 bases). Trimming shortened V by 6 bases and J by 4 bases, and 18 bases separated the two germline ends. The CDR3 is made up of 14 amino acids. Germline V gives CDR1 SQVTM, CDR2 ANQGSEA.

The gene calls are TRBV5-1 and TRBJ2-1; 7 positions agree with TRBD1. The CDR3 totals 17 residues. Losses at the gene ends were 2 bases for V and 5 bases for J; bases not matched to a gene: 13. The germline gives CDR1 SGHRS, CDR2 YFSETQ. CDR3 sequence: CASSFGQAMISNNEQFF. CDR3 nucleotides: TGCGCCAGCAGCTTTGGACAGGCAATGATTTCTAACAATGAGCAGTTCTTC.

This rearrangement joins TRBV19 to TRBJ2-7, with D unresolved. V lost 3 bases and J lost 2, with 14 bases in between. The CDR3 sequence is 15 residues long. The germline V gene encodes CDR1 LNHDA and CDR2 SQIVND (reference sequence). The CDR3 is CASSIQTGDTYEQYF. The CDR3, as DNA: TGTGCCAGTAGTATTCAGACTGGGGATACCTACGAGCAGTACTTC.

The CDR3 nucleotides are TGTGCCAGCAGGGAGATCCGACAGGGGTTAGGTGGCTACACCTTC. It codes for CASREIRQGLGGYTF. The chain joins TRBV6-5 to TRBJ1-2; 8 bases line up with TRBD1. V was clipped by 6 bases and J by 7 bases; unmatched bases: 13. The CDR3 totals 15 residues. CDR1 and CDR2 (germline): MNHEY, SVGAGI.

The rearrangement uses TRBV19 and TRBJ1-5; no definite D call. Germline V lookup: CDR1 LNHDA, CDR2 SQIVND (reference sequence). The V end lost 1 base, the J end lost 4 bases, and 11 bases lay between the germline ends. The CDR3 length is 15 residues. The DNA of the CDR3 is TGTGCCAGTAGTATAGCCAACAGAGGTAATCAGCCCCAGCATTTT. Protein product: CASSIANRGNQPQHF.

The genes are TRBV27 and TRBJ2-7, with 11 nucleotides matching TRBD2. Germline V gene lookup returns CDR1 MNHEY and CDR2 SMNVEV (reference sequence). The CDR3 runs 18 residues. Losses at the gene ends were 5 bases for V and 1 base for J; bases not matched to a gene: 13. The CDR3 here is CASSPNLVRLAGSYEQYF. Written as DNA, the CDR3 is TGTGCCAGCAGTCCAAACCTAGTCAGACTAGCGGGATCCTACGAGCAGTACTTC.

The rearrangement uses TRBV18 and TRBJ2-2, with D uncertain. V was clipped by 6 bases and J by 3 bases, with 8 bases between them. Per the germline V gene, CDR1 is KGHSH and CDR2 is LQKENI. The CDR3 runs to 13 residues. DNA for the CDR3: TGTGCCAGCTCCCCGCGACACACCGGGGAGCTGTTTTTT. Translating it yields CASSPRHTGELFF.

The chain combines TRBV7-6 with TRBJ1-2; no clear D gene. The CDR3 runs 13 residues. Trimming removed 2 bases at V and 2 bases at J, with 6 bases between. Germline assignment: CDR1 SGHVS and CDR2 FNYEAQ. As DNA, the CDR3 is TGTGCCAGCAGCTTATCCAACAACTATGGCTACACCTTC. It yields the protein CASSLSNNYGYTF.

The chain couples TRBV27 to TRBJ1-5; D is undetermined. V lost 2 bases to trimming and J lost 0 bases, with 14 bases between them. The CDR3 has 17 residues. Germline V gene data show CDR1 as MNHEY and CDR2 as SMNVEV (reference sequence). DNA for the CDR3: TGTGCCAGCAGTTTACGAGGGTTGACCTATAGCAATCAGCCCCAGCATTTT. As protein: CASSLRGLTYSNQPQHF.

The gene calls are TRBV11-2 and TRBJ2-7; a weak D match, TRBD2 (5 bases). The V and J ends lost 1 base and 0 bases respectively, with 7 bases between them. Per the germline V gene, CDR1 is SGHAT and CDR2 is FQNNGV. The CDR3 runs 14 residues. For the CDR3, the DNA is TGTGCCAGCAGCTTAGCAGGAGGCTCCTACGAGCAGTACTTC. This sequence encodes CASSLAGGSYEQYF.

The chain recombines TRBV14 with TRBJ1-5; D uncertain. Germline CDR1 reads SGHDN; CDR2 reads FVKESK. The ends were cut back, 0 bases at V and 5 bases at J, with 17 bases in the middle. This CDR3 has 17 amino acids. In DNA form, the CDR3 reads TGTGCCAGCAGCCAAGATAACGAGGATAGTCAGCATCAGCCCCAGCATTTT. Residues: CASSQDNEDSQHQPQHF.

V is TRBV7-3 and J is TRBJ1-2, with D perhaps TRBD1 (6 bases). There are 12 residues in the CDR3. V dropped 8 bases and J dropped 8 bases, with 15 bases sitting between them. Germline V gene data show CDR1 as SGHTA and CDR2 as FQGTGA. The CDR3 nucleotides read TGTGCCAGCGGAACAGGGCCACGCGGCTACACCTTC. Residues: CASGTGPRGYTF.